The following is a T cell receptor beta chain sequence with its context. What it binds is unknown. The CDR3 spans 14 residues. V was cut by 4 bases and J by 2 bases, with 12 bases left in between. Germline assignment: CDR1 SQVTM and CDR2 ANQGSEA. These data are taken from a study of post-analysis software for immune sequencing data. Findings of the study overall: The five TRBV segments detected at higher frequency in patients than in controls included TRBV5-6, TRBV5-1 and TRBV20-1.

Presence of unique molecular identifiers characterized the TCR beta cDNA libraries. TCRdb reanalysed the PCR reads using MiXCR and keeps one entry per CDR3 protein. The table lists about 430,000 distinct CDR3 sequences, 39% of them singletons. The gene calls are TRBV29-1 and TRBJ1-5, with D unresolved. The sequenced sample consisted of blood. This sequence was found in a girl aged 2 to 9 with multiple sclerosis. Here the CDR3 DNA reads TGCAGCGTTGGAGCGGGGTTTGGCAATCAGCCCCAGCATTTT. Translation: CSVGAGFGNQPQHF.